What follows is one TCR beta chain and its context. Germline V gene lookup returns CDR1 MGHRA and CDR2 YSYEKL. This CDR3 comprises 17 residues. V was clipped by 0 bases and J by 4 bases; unmatched bases: 10. This sample stems from a study of blood T cell repertoires in COVID-19. About the study: T cells, B-cell-depleted T cells, or PBMCs provided the cDNA or gDNA that served as material.

Here immunoSEQ multiplex PCR was the method, and the copy in TCRdb shows in-frame clones only, minus some. The sample has hundreds of thousands of clones, roughly 87% seen once. Individuals aged about 18 to 89 years were recruited from roughly 23 US areas. Two negative PCRs, clearance, or symptom resolution had been documented for recovered Cohort 3 donors. This chain connects TRBV4-1 to TRBJ1-2; 8 bases are a match to TRBD1. The specimen was PBMCs or T cells enriched from blood (not recorded which). This clonotype originated in a woman aged 30 to 39 who had recovered from COVID-19. The chain's CDR3 is CASSQEYAGGPLYGYTF. CDR3 DNA sequence: TGCGCCAGCAGCCAAGAGTATGCAGGGGGCCCTCTCTATGGCTACACCTTC.